The TCR beta chain described here comes from a study of shared clonotypes between healthy human individuals (TCRdb year 2020). With respect to the entire study: The cohort comprised a couple of women and a few men aged 18 to 49 years. For each donor, three plates each were used for CD4 naive and CD4 memory, two plates were used for CD8 naive, and one plate was used for CD8 memory. Blood TCR repertoires of roughly 5 healthy adults were deeply sequenced to estimate repertoire size and the extent of clonotype sharing between individuals. To increase sequencing depth and limit assay-specific biases, different laboratories used diverse techniques to prepare libraries and sequence TCR repertoires. Per donor, leukapheresis produced somewhere between about 0.8 and 9.5 billion PBMCs.

What the work shows at the level of the full study, not this receptor alone: Larger estimated clonotype richness was generally found for naive subsets than for memory subsets. Pairwise subsampling led to the expectation that sequencing depth would affect the degree of clonotype sharing among donors. Sampling was restricted to blood, and TCR repertoires in tissue are likely to differ from TCR repertoires in blood. When a few donors were compared, the shared fraction of clonotypes was 5% to 6.5% for naive CD4, 3.5% to 4% for naive CD8, more than 2% for memory CD4, and 0.35% to 0.5% for memory CD8. The small number of donors limited the genetic and exposure-history diversity represented. Incomplete sequencing was indicated by rarefaction of sorted-subset datasets, despite the large sequencing depth. Clonotypes shared by all four sorted-subset donors showed higher generation probabilities than non-shared clonotypes.

Compared with germline, V lacks 6 bases and J lacks 5 bases; bases without a gene match: 8. In the germline V gene, CDR1 corresponds to MDHEN and CDR2 to SYDVKM. Spanning cysteine to phenylalanine, the CDR3 consists of 16 amino acids. The kept DNA is CDR3 alone, 48 bases in frame from the first base. The donors were healthy, HIV-negative adults with no recently reported acute infections or vaccinations. Every donor was a Caucasian adult living in Nashville, Tennessee, USA. CD4+ T cells were enriched through magnetic negative selection, after which naive cells were positively selected on CD45RA and the remaining negative fraction served as the memory subset. Blood was collected by leukapheresis, and PBMCs were isolated by Ficoll-Histopaque density gradient centrifugation and then cryopreserved in liquid nitrogen vapor phase. Purity and quantity of every magnetically sorted T cell population were checked by analytical flow cytometry. Genomic DNA was isolated from each sorted fraction and quantified by UV absorbance on a Nanodrop 2000c.

Using the deep immunoSEQ assay, multiplex PCR amplified TCR CDR3 regions from genomic DNA. Extracted genomic DNA from each cell subset was spread evenly across all wells of several immunoSEQ 96-well plates, with each plate serving as a replicate. For sorted subsets, each replicate PCR was loaded with around 200 ng genomic DNA, equivalent to some 27,000 T cell genomes. Purified libraries were measured with a Qubit 3.0 fluorometer, size-checked on a Bioanalyzer 2100, and measured again with the KAPA Library Quantification kit. Every immunoSEQ 96-well plate was sequenced on a separate single-read 150-cycle Illumina NextSeq 550 flow cell. From the authors' description of their analysis: Because the immunoSEQ output included only junctional sequences and no quality scores, the filtering could not be the same as the filtering used for full-length reads. To assign V/J genes and CDR3, sequences were annotated against IMGT germline references using PyIR, a Python wrapper for IgBLAST v1.9. Reads with weak V/J assignments (E-value above 1e-6), missing CDR3, stop codons, out-of-frame junctions, or ambiguous translated residues were removed. V3J clonotypes were defined as sequences sharing an identical inferred V gene, J gene, and CDR3 amino acid sequence. Percentage overlap between repertoires was computed as shared unique clonotypes divided by the size of the smaller repertoire. Richness of each repertoire was evaluated using RTK rarefaction, the Chao1 estimator, and Recon v2.1 estimates of unobserved clonotypes. For all TCRbeta clonotypes obtained by the gDNA method from a handful of donors, generation probabilities were computed with OLGA. TCRdb took this table from immuneACCESS and kept in-frame rearrangements with V and J called. Such tables lack part of the clones; where checked against another copy, unresolved V genes explain under half of the gap, and the rest is unexplained. D and trimming were read from the DNA, whereas the V and J calls and clone size are those reported in that table. Recorded for this sample are approximately 1,500,000 clones; 95% to 99% of them occurred a single time. The top ten clones comprise roughly 0.45% of the sample.

Concerning this clone itself: Its specific antigen is unknown. Base qualities are not provided; no much larger clone lies one nucleotide away.

The V gene is TRBV28 and the J gene is TRBJ2-2, with TRBD1 identical over 11 junction bases. This receptor was obtained from a man younger than 40 in good health. The sample consisted of naive CD4+ T cells sorted from blood. The cell subset or site label, read with the paper, signifies: CD45RA+ positively selected. This receptor has the CDR3 CASSSSGTGGTGELFF. The nucleotides read TGTGCCAGCAGCTCCTCCGGGACAGGGGGAACCGGGGAGCTGTTTTTT.